Listed below are T cell receptor beta chains from one sample, sequenced in a study of spatial heterogeneity in lung cancer. TCRdb itself ran the 5' RACE reads through MiXCR, one entry per CDR3 protein. The sample carries just under 45,000 distinct CDR3 sequences, 22% recorded once. Sample: PBMCs, taken at follow-up. The receptors stem from a female donor with early-stage non-small cell lung cancer. Both conserved end residues are part of each CDR3. A D gene is named only where the DNA matches it firmly. Size values are once, few and many counts, or a class for expanded clones, and some rows have none.

>TRBV28|-|-|TRBJ1-1
CASSPWKNTEAFF
TGTGCCAGCAGCCCTTGGAAGAACACTGAAGCTTTCTTT
>TRBV5-4|-|-|TRBJ2-6
CASSRPSGANVLTF
TGTGCCAGCAGCAGGCCCTCTGGGGCCAACGTCCTGACTTTC
>TRBV3-1|-|few|TRBJ2-5
CASSLNGAPQTQYF
TGTGCCAGCAGCCTGAATGGAGCACCGCAGACCCAGTACTTC
>TRBV19|-|-|TRBJ2-2
CASSIWWRDTGELFF
TGTGCCAGTAGTATTTGGTGGAGGGACACCGGGGAGCTGTTTTTT
>TRBV10-2|-|few|TRBJ2-7
CASSDLGEQYF
TGCGCCAGCAGTGATCTGGGGGAGCAGTACTTC
>TRBV7-7|-|few|TRBJ2-2
CARGGAGQNTGELFF
TGTGCTAGAGGTGGGGCGGGACAGAACACCGGGGAGCTGTTTTTT
>TRBV3-1|TRBD2|-|TRBJ2-1
CASSQPLAGGRNEQFF
TGTGCCAGCAGCCAACCCCTAGCGGGAGGGCGGAATGAGCAGTTCTTC
>TRBV2|-|many|TRBJ1-5
CASSSPGQPQHF
TGTGCCAGCAGCTCCCCAGGGCAGCCCCAGCATTTT
>TRBV5-1|TRBD2|few|TRBJ2-1
CASSLVLAEYNEQFF
TGCGCCAGCAGCTTGGTCCTAGCGGAATACAATGAGCAGTTCTTC
>TRBV29-1|-|many|TRBJ2-5
CSVEGAQETQYF
TGCAGCGTTGAAGGGGCGCAAGAGACCCAGTACTTC
>TRBV3-1|-|-|TRBJ1-5
CASSQNGRDQPQHF
TGTGCCAGCAGCCAAAATGGGAGGGATCAGCCCCAGCATTTT
>TRBV29-1|TRBD2|-|TRBJ2-1
CSGLTSGGGEQFF
TGCAGCGGCCTAACTAGCGGAGGCGGGGAGCAGTTCTTC
>TRBV7-3|TRBD2|many|TRBJ2-3
CASSPRLAGSTDTQYF
TGTGCCAGCAGCCCAAGACTAGCGGGAAGCACAGATACGCAGTATTTT
>TRBV9|-|few|TRBJ2-2
CASSAKGTGELFF
TGTGCCAGCAGCGCTAAGGGAACCGGGGAGCTGTTTTTT
>TRBV4-1|TRBD1|-|TRBJ1-2
CASSPRTGLANYGYTF
TGCGCCAGCAGCCCACGGACAGGACTAGCTAACTATGGCTACACCTTC
>TRBV7-9|-|few|TRBJ1-2
CASKDYVSDGYTF
TGTGCCAGCAAGGATTACGTATCTGATGGCTACACCTTC
>TRBV6-2/TRBV6-3|TRBD1|-|TRBJ2-1
CASGTGGGNEQFF
TGTGCCAGCGGGACAGGGGGGGGCAATGAGCAGTTCTTC
>TRBV20-1|-|-|TRBJ2-1
CSAFSQSDEQFF
TGCAGTGCTTTCTCCCAAAGCGATGAGCAGTTCTTC
>TRBV5-1|-|few|TRBJ1-2
CASSSGLGDYGYTF
TGCGCCAGCAGCTCCGGATTAGGGGACTATGGCTACACCTTC
>TRBV20-1|TRBD2|-|TRBJ2-2
CSARRPGLAGEMSTGELFF
TGCAGTGCTAGGAGGCCGGGACTAGCGGGAGAAATGAGCACCGGGGAGCTGTTTTTT
>TRBV20-1|TRBD1|-|TRBJ2-1
CSATLDRGLNEQFF
TGCAGTGCTACCCTGGACAGGGGCCTCAATGAGCAGTTCTTC
>TRBV12-3/TRBV12-4|TRBD2|-|TRBJ2-5
CASSTPRGRRGETQYF
TGTGCCAGCAGTACACCACGGGGACGGCGGGGGGAGACCCAGTACTTC
>TRBV2|TRBD2|many|TRBJ2-5
CARKPQGGAETQYF
TGTGCCAGAAAACCCCAGGGAGGGGCGGAGACCCAGTACTTC
>TRBV7-9|-|-|TRBJ1-1
CATSVVKTEAFF
TGTGCCACAAGCGTGGTAAAGACTGAAGCTTTCTTT
>TRBV7-8|-|-|TRBJ1-5
CASSNRDTYQPQHF
TGTGCCAGCAGCAACCGGGACACTTATCAGCCCCAGCATTTT
>TRBV6-2/TRBV6-3|-|-|TRBJ1-5
CASSYGYSNQPQHF
TGTGCCAGCAGTTACGGATATAGCAATCAGCCCCAGCATTTT
>TRBV12-3/TRBV12-4|TRBD1|many|TRBJ1-2
CASSTRGQLYGYTF
TGTGCCAGCAGCACACGGGGACAGCTTTATGGCTACACCTTC
>TRBV10-2|TRBD2|many|TRBJ2-1
CATNSRGGAGNEQFF
TGCGCCACCAACTCCCGCGGGGGGGCCGGGAATGAGCAGTTCTTC
>TRBV12-3/TRBV12-4|-|-|TRBJ1-5
CASSYLGGSGNQPQHF
TGTGCCAGCAGCTACTTGGGGGGTAGTGGCAATCAGCCCCAGCATTTT
>TRBV6-5|TRBD1|many|TRBJ1-2
CASTEQGFGYTF
TGTGCCAGCACCGAACAGGGGTTTGGCTACACCTTC
>TRBV10-3|-|many|TRBJ2-3
CAISESPRGTDTQYF
TGTGCCATCAGTGAGTCCCCGAGAGGCACAGATACGCAGTATTTT
>TRBV12-3/TRBV12-4|-|-|TRBJ1-2
CASSPRGGWGGYTF
TGTGCCAGCAGTCCCCGGGGGGGCTGGGGTGGCTACACCTTC
>TRBV14|-|many|TRBJ2-1
CASSQTRPNEQFF
TGTGCCAGCAGCCAAACTAGGCCCAATGAGCAGTTCTTC
>TRBV11-2|-|-|TRBJ1-6
CASSSRVPNSPLHF
TGCGCCAGCAGCAGCCGGGTCCCTAATTCACCCCTCCACTTT
>TRBV11-2|TRBD2|few|TRBJ2-4
CASSSTGGRNIQYF
TGTGCCAGCAGCTCAACGGGAGGCAGGAACATTCAGTACTTC
>TRBV20-1|-|few|TRBJ2-3
CSASLGTQYF
TGCAGTGCGTCCTTGGGGACGCAGTATTTT
>TRBV18|-|-|TRBJ2-3
CASSPFGVTDTQYF
TGTGCCAGCTCACCCTTTGGGGTCACAGATACGCAGTATTTT
>TRBV10-3|-|-|TRBJ2-7
CAISGAYEQYF
TGTGCCATCAGTGGGGCCTACGAGCAGTACTTC
>TRBV29-1|TRBD1|many|TRBJ2-5
CSVSGTGVWETQYF
TGCAGCGTTTCTGGGACAGGGGTATGGGAGACCCAGTACTTC
>TRBV5-1|-|-|TRBJ2-1
CASSLARFYNEQFF
TGCGCCAGCAGCTTGGCCAGGTTCTACAATGAGCAGTTCTTC
>TRBV7-3|TRBD1|-|TRBJ2-5
CASSPGTGQAYF
TGTGCCAGCAGCCCTGGGACAGGGCAGGCTTACTTC
>TRBV5-4|-|few|TRBJ1-1
CASSLRGYTEAFF
TGTGCCAGCAGCTTGAGGGGATACACTGAAGCTTTCTTT